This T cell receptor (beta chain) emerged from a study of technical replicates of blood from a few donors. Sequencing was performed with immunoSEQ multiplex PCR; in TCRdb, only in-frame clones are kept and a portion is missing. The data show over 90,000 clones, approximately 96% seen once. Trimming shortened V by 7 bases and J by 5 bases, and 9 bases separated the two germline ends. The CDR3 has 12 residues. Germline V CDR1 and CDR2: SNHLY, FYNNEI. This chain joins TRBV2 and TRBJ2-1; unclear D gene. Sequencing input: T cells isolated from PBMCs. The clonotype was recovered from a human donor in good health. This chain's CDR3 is CASNFIDNEQFF. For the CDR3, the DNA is TGTGCCAGCAATTTTATAGACAATGAGCAGTTCTTC.